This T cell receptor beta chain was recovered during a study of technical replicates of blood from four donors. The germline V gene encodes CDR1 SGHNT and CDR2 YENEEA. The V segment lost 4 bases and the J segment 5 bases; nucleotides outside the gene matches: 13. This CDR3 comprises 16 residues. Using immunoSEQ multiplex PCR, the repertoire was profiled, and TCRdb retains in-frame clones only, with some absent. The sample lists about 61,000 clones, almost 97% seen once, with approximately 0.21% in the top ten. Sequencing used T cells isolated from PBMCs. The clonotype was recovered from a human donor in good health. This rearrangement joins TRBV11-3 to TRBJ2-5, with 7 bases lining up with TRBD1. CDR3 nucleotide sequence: TGTGCCAGCAGCTCGTTAAAGACAGGGTTTTCCGAGACCCAGTACTTC. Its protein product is CASSSLKTGFSETQYF.